This T cell receptor beta chain was captured in a study of T-cell reconstitution after alpha-beta-depleted transplantation in children. It was with unique molecular identifiers that the TCRbeta library was prepared. TCRdb re-called the PCR reads with MiXCR, one entry per CDR3 protein. The sample contains around 680,000 distinct CDR3 sequences, 16% of which appear only once. The CDR3 totals 16 residues. V lost 1 base and J lost 7; bases outside the gene matches: 10. Germline lookup yields CDR1 SGHTA and CDR2 FQGNSA. This clonotype was recorded at least ten times. The sequencing used PBMCs from the stem cell graft donor, collected from the stem cell graft. The TCR sequence derives from a human donor who donated a stem cell graft to a child with acute myeloid leukemia. The rearrangement uses TRBV7-2 and TRBJ2-1; 7 positions agree with TRBD1. The CDR3 loop is CASSLVGSTGTNEQFF. As DNA, the CDR3 is TGTGCCAGCAGCTTAGTGGGGTCGACAGGGACGAATGAGCAGTTCTTC.